The rows below give T cell receptor beta chains drawn from one sample of a study of T cells in Graves' hyperthyroidism and ophthalmopathy. Via MiXCR, TCRdb re-called the multiplex PCR reads, giving one row per CDR3 protein. The table includes around 400,000 distinct CDR3 sequences, approximately 14% detected once. The source material was blood. These receptors originate from a woman in her sixties with Graves' ophthalmopathy. Both conserved end residues are trimmed from each CDR3.

J gene: TRBJ2-5; V gene: TRBV10-2; CDR3 protein: ASSDSGSPVTQY
J gene: TRBJ2-3; V gene: TRBV6-5; CDR3 protein: ASSYRVTDTQY
J gene: TRBJ1-4; V gene: TRBV12-3/TRBV12-4; CDR3 protein: ASSFRHRGEKLF
J gene: TRBJ2-3; V gene: TRBV5-1; CDR3 protein: ASSPGLLDSTDTQY
J gene: TRBJ2-5; V gene: TRBV20-1; CDR3 protein: SARFFLQGEETQY
J gene: TRBJ2-1; V gene: TRBV24-1; CDR3 protein: ATSGTSAYAYNEQF
J gene: TRBJ2-3; V gene: TRBV28; CDR3 protein: ASSSSGISTDTQY
J gene: TRBJ1-5; V gene: TRBV3-1; CDR3 protein: ASSQGSGGGIQH
J gene: TRBJ1-5; V gene: TRBV28; CDR3 protein: ASSLTVAINQPQH
J gene: TRBJ2-7; V gene: TRBV11-2; CDR3 protein: ASSLGVSGYEQY
J gene: TRBJ2-7; V gene: TRBV2; CDR3 protein: ASSAGGWTTAYEQY
J gene: TRBJ2-5; V gene: TRBV7-7; CDR3 protein: ASSLGQGALETQY
J gene: TRBJ1-6; V gene: TRBV7-9; CDR3 protein: ASRGDRGSPLH
J gene: TRBJ2-7; V gene: TRBV28; CDR3 protein: ASSGLAGDEQY
J gene: TRBJ2-3; V gene: TRBV19; CDR3 protein: ASSISWTASTDTQY
J gene: TRBJ2-1; V gene: TRBV7-8; CDR3 protein: ASSARTGTGSNEQF
J gene: TRBJ2-3; V gene: TRBV5-4; CDR3 protein: ASSLPGRTDTQY
J gene: TRBJ2-1; V gene: TRBV29-1; CDR3 protein: SVEGRLAEGWANEQF
J gene: TRBJ2-7; V gene: TRBV5-1; CDR3 protein: ASSPNVATSGSSYEQY
J gene: TRBJ1-1; V gene: TRBV27; CDR3 protein: ASSLSQIGEAF
J gene: TRBJ2-3; V gene: TRBV4-1; CDR3 protein: ASSPRDRSKGTDTQY
J gene: TRBJ2-1; V gene: TRBV6-6; CDR3 protein: ASSYSRVTGEF
J gene: TRBJ2-7; V gene: TRBV11-2; CDR3 protein: ASSPTGAREKQY
J gene: TRBJ2-7; V gene: TRBV13; CDR3 protein: ASSLGIANSYEQY
J gene: TRBJ1-1; V gene: TRBV20-1; CDR3 protein: SARILNGWRGNTEAF
J gene: TRBJ2-1; V gene: TRBV5-1; CDR3 protein: ASSSGADNEQF
J gene: TRBJ2-3; V gene: TRBV19; CDR3 protein: ASSMVGESTDTQY
J gene: TRBJ2-5; V gene: TRBV12-3/TRBV12-4; CDR3 protein: ASSLALEGTQY
J gene: TRBJ1-1; V gene: TRBV2; CDR3 protein: ASSYQGNTEAF
J gene: TRBJ2-3; V gene: TRBV27; CDR3 protein: ASSRTYPSGRRSTDTQY
J gene: TRBJ2-3; V gene: TRBV19; CDR3 protein: ASSNQREADTQY
J gene: TRBJ2-7; V gene: TRBV12-3/TRBV12-4; CDR3 protein: ASRPTGGLAGGFNEQY
J gene: TRBJ2-7; V gene: TRBV11-3; CDR3 protein: ASSPSGSGEQY
J gene: TRBJ2-4; V gene: TRBV20-1; CDR3 protein: SARVGGQIQY